The T cell receptor beta chain described here comes from a study of a mutant IDH1 vaccine in newly diagnosed glioma. Turning to the study itself: Patients were pretreated with radiotherapy, temozolomide, or both, mostly both.

Points on this clone: Its target is not known.

Produced via immunoSEQ multiplex PCR; TCRdb's table is partial and in-frame only. Of some 10,000 clones in the sample, around 87% were seen once. CDR1 and CDR2 (germline): WSHSY, SAAADI. The CDR3 covers 13 residues. Trimming at V came to 4 bases and at J to 5 bases, leaving 2 bases not matched to a gene. Specified time point: week 5, during vaccination. Vaccination used 300 ug of mutant IDH1 20-mer peptide per dose, with topical imiquimod. The chain carries TRBV10-2 and TRBJ1-2; TRBD1 agrees at 9 bases. The sample here was PBMCs, taken from a glioma patient whose treatment included an IDH1 peptide vaccine. The TCR originated in a woman in her forties with glioma. Some clones in this sample may be carry-over from other donors' samples. CDR3 coding DNA: TGCGCCAGCAGTGGGACAGGGGAGTATGGCTACACCTTC. It specifies CASSGTGEYGYTF.